This T cell receptor beta chain comes out of a study of immune cell composition in non-small cell lung cancer. Study overall: Most cases were lung adenocarcinoma or squamous cell carcinoma. The study's findings and limits: Squamous carcinomas (roughly 80%) more often had tumour-associated clones >0.5% than adenocarcinomas (around 33%). Dominant in vivo tumour-associated clones were not shown to share tumour-reactive sequences.

Some clones are missing from TCRdb's copy, which holds only in-frame ones; the method was immunoSEQ multiplex PCR. Of more than 3,500 clones in the sample, around 68% are singletons; the top ten hold 7.5% to 9%. Normal lung was taken at the farthest possible site, at least 3 cm from tumour. Frozen unsorted single-cell suspensions supplied the genomic DNA. CDR3 length: 13 residues. Germline V CDR1 and CDR2: MNHEY, SMNVEV (reference sequence). Trimming took off 3 bases at V and 2 bases at J, with 7 bases between the two ends. In the case of this clone: Its specificity is not known.

This sequence originates from a human donor with non-small cell lung cancer. The J gene is TRBJ2-5, the V gene TRBV27; D gene uncertain. Material: non-adjacent lung tissue. The CDR3 DNA reads TGTGCCAGCAGTTTGAAGAAACAAGAGACCCAGTACTTC. Translation: CASSLKKQETQYF.